The clone carrying this T cell receptor beta chain was seen at least ten times. Its antigen is not known. The source of the sample is a study of blood T cells in healthy people across ages. Per-sample PBMC isolation yielded at least 6.5 million cells. Primers used in a second PCR of roughly 6 to 12 cycles were a sample-barcoded 5' primer and a J-beta primer mix. MiXCR, run by TCRdb on the 5' RACE reads, gives a single entry per CDR3 protein. The repertoire holds some 1,500,000 distinct CDR3 sequences, approximately 43% seen once, with about 4% in the top ten. The CDR3 has 11 amino acids. V was trimmed by 4 bases and J by 1 base, leaving 4 bases between them. Germline CDR1 and CDR2: SQVTM and ANQGSEA. Regarding the study as a whole: Observed TCR beta diversity per million T cells went down as age went up. This fall followed a roughly linear course with age.

The V call is TRBV29-1, the J call TRBJ2-5; D is undetermined. The specimen was blood. The clonotype was recovered from a woman under 30 in good health. CDR3 protein: CSVGPQETQYF. The CDR3 DNA reads TGCAGCGTTGGTCCCCAAGAGACCCAGTACTTC.